These T cell receptor beta chains were read from a single sample in a study of blood T cell repertoires in COVID-19. Assay: immunoSEQ multiplex PCR; the TCRdb copy retains only in-frame clones and omits some. The sample shows some 200,000 clones, 89% of them seen only once. Sequencing input: PBMCs or T cells enriched from blood (not recorded which). These TCRs come from a woman under 30 who had recovered from COVID-19. Each CDR3 is given with its conserved first and last residue. A D gene is named only where the DNA matches it firmly.

>TRBJ1-5|TRBV7-9|TRBD1
CASSLETGFLQSTNQPQHF
TGTGCCAGCAGCTTAGAGACAGGGTTTTTGCAATCAACAAATCAGCCCCAGCATTTT
>TRBJ1-2|TRBV6-5|TRBD1
CASSRQGAFGYTF
TGTGCCAGCAGCCGACAGGGGGCGTTTGGCTACACCTTC
>TRBJ2-7|TRBV7-9|-
CASSSTSSDLSSYEQYF
TGTGCCAGCAGCTCCACATCTTCGGACTTAAGCTCCTACGAGCAGTACTTC
>TRBJ2-7|TRBV11-2|-
CASSFGRGSYEQYF
TGTGCCAGCAGCTTTGGGCGGGGATCCTACGAGCAGTACTTC
>TRBJ2-5|TRBV2|TRBD2
CASSGGPRLAELQETQYF
TGTGCCAGCAGCGGAGGCCCCCGGCTAGCGGAACTACAAGAGACCCAGTACTTC
>TRBJ2-7|TRBV15|-
CATSRGLGRGTRLEQYF
TGTGCCACCAGCAGAGGATTAGGGAGAGGGACTCGCTTAGAGCAGTACTTC
>TRBJ2-2|TRBV21-1|-
CASSKVLATNTGELFF
TGTGCCAGCAGCAAAGTTTTAGCGACGAACACCGGGGAGCTGTTTTTT
>TRBJ1-1|TRBV5-1|-
CASSFPLRHGQMNTEAFF
TGCGCCAGCAGCTTCCCACTTCGTCACGGACAGATGAACACTGAAGCTTTCTTT
>TRBJ2-3|TRBV4-2|TRBD2
CASSQAGLGEITDTQYF
TGTGCCAGCAGCCAAGCCGGACTAGGGGAGATCACAGATACGCAGTATTTT
>TRBJ1-1|TRBV30|TRBD1
CAWRRTGVETEAFF
TGTGCCTGGAGGAGGACAGGAGTAGAGACTGAAGCTTTCTTT
>TRBJ1-1|TRBV15|TRBD1
CATSRAFRDRGDAFF
TGTGCCACCAGCAGGGCGTTCCGGGACAGGGGTGACGCTTTCTTT
>TRBJ2-3|TRBV28|-
CASSSAGGSTDTQYF
TGTGCCAGCAGTTCAGCAGGAGGTAGCACAGATACGCAGTATTTT
>TRBJ2-7|TRBV19|-
CASSIGGGNYEQYF
TGTGCCAGTAGTATTGGTGGTGGCAACTACGAGCAGTACTTC